What follows are 26 T cell receptor beta chains derived from one specimen sequenced in a study of T cells in Graves' hyperthyroidism and ophthalmopathy. TCR beta CDR3 regions were amplified from RNA. The TCR CDR3 first-round RT-PCR relied on the HTBI primer set. TCRdb independently ran MiXCR on the multiplex PCR reads; one entry per CDR3 protein. The profile shows a few hundred thousand distinct CDR3 sequences, 13% to 15% of them singletons. The sample taken for sequencing was blood. These receptors were collected from a woman aged 18-30 years with Graves' hyperthyroidism.

This clonotype was counted at least ten times. The chain uses TRBV3-1 and TRBJ2-1; a weak D match, TRBD2 (6 bases). CDR1 is LGHDT and CDR2 is YNNKEL in the germline V gene (reference sequence). This CDR3 comprises 16 residues. V lost 6 bases and J 6 bases, leaving 21 bases between the germline ends. CDR3 amino acids: CASRLEGSIGFNEQFF. CDR3 in DNA: TGTGCCAGCAGATTGGAGGGGAGCATAGGGTTCAATGAGCAGTTCTTC.

This chain connects TRBV2 to TRBJ1-4; no reliable D call. This CDR3 spans 13 amino acids. The V gene lost 4 bases and the J gene lost 4 bases, with 7 bases spanning the gap. Per germline, CDR1 SNHLY and CDR2 FYNNEI. The CDR3 coding sequence is TGTGCCAGCAGTGTGTACCTTAATGAAAAACTGTTTTTT. Translating gives CASSVYLNEKLFF. Using reference TRBV2 and TRBJ1-4 for the parts outside the CDR3, the full variable domain is EPEVTQTPSHQVTQMGQEVILRCVPISNHLYFYWYRQILGQKVEFLVSFYNNEISEKSEIFDDQFSVERPDGSNFTLKIRSTKLEDSAMYFCASSVYLNEKLFFGSGTQLSVL.

Ten or more counts support this clonotype. The chain recombines TRBV2 with TRBJ2-1; 7 bases match TRBD2. With 6 bases clipped from V and 6 bases from J, the junction kept 8 bases outside the gene matches. This CDR3 region has 14 residues. The germline V gene has CDR1 SNHLY and CDR2 FYNNEI. The chain's CDR3 is CASRPGLQINEQFF. CDR3 coding DNA: TGTGCCAGCAGACCGGGACTACAGATCAATGAGCAGTTCTTC.

There are many counts of this clonotype. The rearrangement uses TRBV5-1 and TRBJ2-1; D tentatively reads TRBD1 or TRBD2 (5 bases each). V lost 1 base and J lost 5, with 13 bases in between. Looked up from germline, CDR1 is SGHRS and CDR2 is YFSETQ. This CDR3 is built from 15 residues. CDR3 residues: CASSLSGPHDNEQFF. The CDR3, as DNA: TGCGCCAGCAGCTTGTCGGGACCCCACGACAATGAGCAGTTCTTC.

This clonotype was counted at least ten times. The gene calls are TRBV27 and TRBJ1-1; D gene unclear. V lost 5 bases and J 5 bases, leaving 12 bases between the germline ends. Per germline, CDR1 MNHEY and CDR2 SMNVEV (reference sequence). CDR3 size: 13 residues. The CDR3 DNA follows: TGTGCCAGCAGTCCCTCAAGGCGTACTGAAGCTTTCTTT. It codes for CASSPSRRTEAFF.

This clonotype appeared many times. J is TRBJ2-1 and V is TRBV2, with a possible D match to TRBD2 (6 bases). V was cut by 10 bases and J by 6 bases, with 22 bases left in between. The CDR3 loop spans 15 amino acids. Looked up from germline, CDR1 is SNHLY and CDR2 is FYNNEI. The CDR3 DNA follows: TGTGCCACCCTCCAGGTGACTAGGGGAACCAATGAGCAGTTCTTC. Its protein product is CATLQVTRGTNEQFF.

This rearrangement joins TRBV3-1 to TRBJ1-6, with D possibly matching TRBD1 (6 bases). Germline V gene sequence: CDR1 LGHDT, CDR2 YNNKEL (reference sequence). V lost 4 bases and J lost 10, with 17 bases in between. The CDR3 extends over 15 amino acids. CDR3 in DNA: TGTGCCAGCAGCCCTAACAGGGAAGTAGGATCACCCCTCCACTTT. It yields the protein CASSPNREVGSPLHF. The full variable domain, rest sourced from reference TRBV3-1 and TRBJ1-6, is DTAVSQTPKYLVTQMGNDKSIKCEQNLGHDTMYWYKQDSKKFLKIMFSYNNKELIINETVPNRFSPKSPDKAHLNLHINSLELGDSAVYFCASSPNREVGSPLHFGNGTRLTVT.

The V call is TRBV3-1, the J call TRBJ1-3; the D is unclear. The V end was cut by 5 bases, the J end by 8 bases, with 13 bases between. Per the germline V gene, CDR1 is LGHDT and CDR2 is YNNKEL (reference sequence). This CDR3 has 13 residues. CDR3 region: CASSETPTDTIYF. Written as DNA, the CDR3 is TGTGCCAGCAGCGAAACCCCCACGGACACCATATATTTT.

This clonotype was picked up many times. The rearrangement joins TRBV2 to TRBJ2-1; D might be TRBD2 (6 bases). Per the germline V gene, CDR1 is SNHLY and CDR2 is FYNNEI. V lost 2 bases, J lost 0 bases, and 11 bases lay in between. There are 16 residues in the CDR3. The CDR3 reads CASSEQAGPSYNEQFF. CDR3 bases: TGTGCCAGCAGTGAACAGGCGGGACCCTCCTACAATGAGCAGTTCTTC.

This clonotype has a handful of counts. The chain carries TRBV6-5 and TRBJ2-1; 10 nucleotides align to TRBD2. The CDR3 consists of 16 residues. V lost 8 bases and J lost 6; bases outside the gene matches: 13. Germline CDR1 reads MNHEY; CDR2 reads SVGAGI. DNA for the CDR3: TGTGCCAGCTGTTTGGGACTAGCGAGGGTGTGCAATGAGCAGTTCTTC. Protein product: CASCLGLARVCNEQFF.

In its sample, this clonotype was seen many times. The chain is built from TRBV30 and TRBJ2-5; weak D call: TRBD2 (6 bases). This CDR3 contains 16 residues. Germline lookup yields CDR1 GTSNPN and CDR2 SVGIG (reference sequence). V was shortened by 0 bases and J by 3 bases, with 17 bases between the two germline ends. The CDR3, as DNA: TGTGCCTGGAGTGTCCTCGGGAGAGAGGGTGAAGAGACCCAGTACTTC. Its translation: CAWSVLGREGEETQYF. Based on the CDR3 plus reference TRBV30 and TRBJ2-5, the full variable domain is SQTIHQWPATLVQPVGSPLSLECTVEGTSNPNLYWYRQAAGRGLQLLFYSVGIGQISSEVPQNLSASRPQDRQFILSSKKLLLSDSGFYLCAWSVLGREGEETQYFGPGTRLLVL.

This clonotype was counted at least ten times. The J gene is TRBJ2-5, the V gene TRBV20-1, with TRBD2 as a possible D gene (5 bases). Trimming pared 6 bases from V and 1 base from J, leaving 18 bases between. CDR1 and CDR2 from the germline V gene are DFQATT and SNEGSKA (reference sequence). This CDR3 region has 15 residues. The CDR3 DNA reads TGCAGTGCCCTTCCGACTACCCTCTTCCAAGAGACCCAGTACTTC. The encoded protein is CSALPTTLFQETQYF.

The CDR3 sequence: CASSYSRTTGGGKQFF. The CDR3 coding sequence is TGTGCCAGCAGTTACTCGAGGACAACCGGGGGGGGGAAGCAGTTCTTC. The chain has TRBV6-2 or TRBV6-3 and TRBJ2-1, with 8 bases matching TRBD2. CDR1 and CDR2 (germline): MNHEY, SVGEGT. This CDR3 has 16 residues. V dropped 0 bases and J dropped 11; count of bases not matched to a gene: 12.

This clonotype was seen ten or more times. V is TRBV12-3 or TRBV12-4 and J is TRBJ2-7; 12 nucleotides agree with TRBD1. Unmatched junction bases numbered 3, after V lost 1 base and J lost 5 bases. The CDR3 has 15 amino acids. The CDR3 sequence is CASSLGDRGRDEQYF. CDR3 DNA sequence: TGTGCCAGCAGTTTAGGGGACAGGGGGCGCGACGAGCAGTACTTC.

This clonotype was observed at least ten times. The chain recombines TRBV20-1 with TRBJ2-3, with 8 bases matching TRBD2. The CDR3 runs to 18 residues. Germline values: CDR1 DFQATT, CDR2 SNEGSKA (reference sequence). V gave up 6 bases and J gave up 1 base; unmatched junction bases: 18. CDR3 nucleotide sequence: TGCAGTGCACCCCCGAGGGGGGCTAGCGGGCTTCGCACAGATACGCAGTATTTT. Encoded protein: CSAPPRGASGLRTDTQYF.

This clonotype was seen many times. The V and J genes are TRBV2 and TRBJ1-2, with D uncertain. Germline CDR1 is SNHLY and CDR2 is FYNNEI. Trimming pared 1 base from V and 4 bases from J, leaving 10 bases between. The CDR3 contains 14 residues. CDR3 region: CASSEEWRPYGYTF. The CDR3 DNA follows: TGTGCCAGCAGTGAAGAGTGGAGACCCTATGGCTACACCTTC.

V gene TRBV20-1 combines with J gene TRBJ2-1; no definite D call. V lost 6 bases to trimming and J lost 0 bases, with 21 bases between them. There are 17 residues in the CDR3. In germline, CDR1 is DFQATT, CDR2 SNEGSKA (reference sequence). The CDR3 DNA follows: TGCAGTGCCACTATGGGTGGCGGCCCGAGCTCCTACAATGAGCAGTTCTTC. Translating it yields CSATMGGGPSSYNEQFF.

The table lists this clonotype with many counts. The chain recombines TRBV30 with TRBJ1-5; D is unclear. Germline CDR1 is GTSNPN and CDR2 is SVGIG (reference sequence). Between the trimmed V and J ends, which lost 3 bases and 0 bases, there was a span of 6 bases. The CDR3 totals 13 residues. Written as DNA, the CDR3 is TGTGCCTGGAGCACAGATAGCAATCAGCCCCAGCATTTT. Its translation is CAWSTDSNQPQHF.

This clonotype was observed once. The V and J genes are TRBV5-1 and TRBJ2-7, with 8 nucleotides matching TRBD1. The CDR3 contains 13 residues. The germline V gene encodes CDR1 SGHRS and CDR2 YFSETQ. J lost 2 bases, V lost 6 bases, and 4 bases had no gene match. The CDR3 is CASMGTGTYEQYF. The DNA of the CDR3 is TGCGCCAGCATGGGGACAGGAACCTACGAGCAGTACTTC. The full variable domain, with the rest looked up from reference TRBV5-1 and TRBJ2-7, is KAGVTQTPRYLIKTRGQQVTLSCSPISGHRSVSWYQQTPGQGLQFLFEYFSETQRNKGNFPGRFSGRQFSNSRSEMNVSTLELGDSALYLCASMGTGTYEQYFGPGTRLTVT.

Comment on this clonotype: A read error may explain this, as a much larger clone is one base away. CDR3 residues: CASSLASGQGTEAFF. The CDR3, as DNA: TGTGCCAGCAGCTTAGCATCGGGACAGGGAACTGAAGCTTTCTTT. The chain is built from TRBV7-2 and TRBJ1-1; 9 bases match TRBD1. In germline, CDR1 is SGHTA, CDR2 FQGNSA. With 0 bases clipped from V and 5 bases from J, the junction kept 4 bases outside the gene matches. The CDR3 loop spans 15 amino acids.

This clonotype was counted ten times or more. The V gene is TRBV2, the J gene TRBJ2-4; D is tentatively TRBD1 or TRBD2 (6 bases each). The CDR3 extends over 13 amino acids. CDR1 and CDR2 (germline): SNHLY, FYNNEI. V was pared by 7 bases and J by 6 bases, with 13 bases between. CDR3: CASIRQEGNIQYF. The CDR3 DNA follows: TGTGCCAGCATCCGACAGGAGGGAAACATTCAGTACTTC.

This clonotype came up many times. The V call is TRBV7-3, the J call TRBJ1-2, with D perhaps matching TRBD1 (6 bases). V was shortened by 3 bases and J by 6 bases, with 23 bases between the two germline ends. Germline V gene lookup returns CDR1 SGHTA and CDR2 FQGTGA. This CDR3 spans 17 amino acids. In DNA, the CDR3 is TGTGCCAGCAGCTTTTTGGGGAGGGGGGAACCCTCTGATGGCTACACCTTC. This gives the protein CASSFLGRGEPSDGYTF.

This clonotype was counted at least ten times. The chain employs TRBV6-1 and TRBJ1-6; 7 nucleotides align to TRBD1. Germline V gene lookup returns CDR1 MNHNS and CDR2 SASEGT. CDR3 size: 15 residues. V dropped 7 bases and J dropped 5; count of bases not matched to a gene: 8. The CDR3 here is CASKSSGTDNSPLHF. CDR3 DNA: TGTGCCAGCAAATCCTCCGGGACAGATAATTCACCCCTCCACTTT.

The chain uses TRBV19 and TRBJ2-7, with 10 bases that match TRBD2. CDR3 length: 16 residues. Germline loops: CDR1 LNHDA, CDR2 SQIVND (reference sequence). Losses at the gene ends were 0 bases for V and 5 bases for J; bases not matched to a gene: 7. DNA of the CDR3: TGTGCCAGTAGTATAGACCCGAGCGGGAGGGCTAACGAGCAGTACTTC. This translates into CASSIDPSGRANEQYF.

V is TRBV5-1 and J is TRBJ2-7; TRBD2 might be the D (5 bases). The CDR3 is made up of 14 amino acids. Germline CDR1 is SGHRS and CDR2 is YFSETQ. Trimming removed 0 bases at V and 6 bases at J, with 13 bases between. In nucleotides, the CDR3 is TGCGCCAGCAGCTTGGCGGGGTCGGGCGTCGAGCAGTACTTC. This sequence encodes CASSLAGSGVEQYF.

V usage is TRBV18 and J usage is TRBJ1-1, with D tentatively TRBD1 (5 bases). Looked up from germline, CDR1 is KGHSH and CDR2 is LQKENI. Deletions cut 8 bases from V and 3 bases from J, with 16 bases between. There are 14 residues in the CDR3. CDR3 bases: TGTGCCAGCCACACAACACAGGCTGACACTGAAGCTTTCTTT. It translates to CASHTTQADTEAFF.